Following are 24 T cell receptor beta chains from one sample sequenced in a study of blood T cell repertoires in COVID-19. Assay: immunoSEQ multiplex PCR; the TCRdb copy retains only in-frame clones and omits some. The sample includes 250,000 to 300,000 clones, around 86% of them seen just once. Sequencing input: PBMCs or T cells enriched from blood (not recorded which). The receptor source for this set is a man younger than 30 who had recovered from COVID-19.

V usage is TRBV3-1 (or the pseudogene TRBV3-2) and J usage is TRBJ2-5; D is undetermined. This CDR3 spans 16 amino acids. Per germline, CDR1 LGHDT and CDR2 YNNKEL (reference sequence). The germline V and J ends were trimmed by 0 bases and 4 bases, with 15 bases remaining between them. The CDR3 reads CASSQDPSRPRETQYF. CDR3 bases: TGTGCCAGCAGCCAAGATCCCAGCAGGCCCAGAGAGACCCAGTACTTC.

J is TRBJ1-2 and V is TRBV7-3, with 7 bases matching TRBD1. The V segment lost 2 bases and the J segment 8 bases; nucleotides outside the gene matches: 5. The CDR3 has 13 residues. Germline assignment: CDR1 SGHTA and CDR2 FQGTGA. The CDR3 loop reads CASSLGDREGYTF. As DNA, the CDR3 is TGTGCCAGCAGCTTAGGTGACAGGGAAGGCTACACCTTC. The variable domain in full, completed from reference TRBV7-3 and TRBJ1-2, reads GAGVSQTPSNKVTEKGKYVELRCDPISGHTALYWYRQSLGQGPEFLIYFQGTGAADDSGLPNDRFFAVRPEGSVSTLKIQRTERGDSAVYLCASSLGDREGYTFGSGTRLTVV.

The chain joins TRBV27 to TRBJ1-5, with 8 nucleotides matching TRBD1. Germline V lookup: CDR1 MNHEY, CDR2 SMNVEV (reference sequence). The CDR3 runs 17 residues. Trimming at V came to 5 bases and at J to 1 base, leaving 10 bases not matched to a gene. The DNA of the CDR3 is TGTGCCAGCAGTCCCCTTCAGGGGGCTAGGAGCAATCAGCCCCAGCATTTT. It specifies CASSPLQGARSNQPQHF.

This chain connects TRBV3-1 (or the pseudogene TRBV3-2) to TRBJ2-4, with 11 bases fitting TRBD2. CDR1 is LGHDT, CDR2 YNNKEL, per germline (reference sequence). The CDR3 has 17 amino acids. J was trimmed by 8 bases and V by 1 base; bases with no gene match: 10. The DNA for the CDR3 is TGTGCCAGCAGCCAAGTCCTAGCGGGAGGCGGTAGCGACATTCAGTACTTC. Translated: CASSQVLAGGGSDIQYF.

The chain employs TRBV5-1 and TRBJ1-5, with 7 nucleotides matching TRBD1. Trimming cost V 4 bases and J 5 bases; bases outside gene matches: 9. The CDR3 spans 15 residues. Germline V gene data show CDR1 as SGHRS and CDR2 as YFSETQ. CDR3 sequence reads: CASSTGPGGDQPQHF. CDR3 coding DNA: TGCGCCAGCAGCACCGGCCCAGGGGGTGATCAGCCCCAGCATTTT.

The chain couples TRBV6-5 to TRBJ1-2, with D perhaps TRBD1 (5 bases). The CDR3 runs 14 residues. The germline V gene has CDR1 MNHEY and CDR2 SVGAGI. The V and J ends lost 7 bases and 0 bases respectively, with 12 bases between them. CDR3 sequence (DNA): TGTGCCAGCACCCAGGGTACGTCTAACTATGGCTACACCTTC. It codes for CASTQGTSNYGYTF.

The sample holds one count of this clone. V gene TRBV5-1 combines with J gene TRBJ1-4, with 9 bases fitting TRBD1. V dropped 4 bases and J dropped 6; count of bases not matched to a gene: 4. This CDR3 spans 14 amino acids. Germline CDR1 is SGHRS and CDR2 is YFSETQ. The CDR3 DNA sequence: TGCGCCAGCAGCCCCGGACAGGGGCATGAAAAACTGTTTTTT. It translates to CASSPGQGHEKLFF.

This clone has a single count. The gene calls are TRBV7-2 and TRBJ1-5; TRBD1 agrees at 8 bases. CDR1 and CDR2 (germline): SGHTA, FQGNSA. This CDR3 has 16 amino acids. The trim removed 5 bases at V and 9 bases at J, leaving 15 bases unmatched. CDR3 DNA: TGTGCCAGCAGCCTCGGACAGGGCAGCCTTAGGTTGCCCCAGCATTTT. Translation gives CASSLGQGSLRLPQHF.

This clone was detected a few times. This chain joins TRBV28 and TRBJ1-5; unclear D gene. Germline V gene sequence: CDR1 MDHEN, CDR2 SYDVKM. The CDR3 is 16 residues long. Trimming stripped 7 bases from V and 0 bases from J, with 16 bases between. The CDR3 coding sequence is TGTGCCAGCACCTCAGGTGACACCTATAGCAATCAGCCCCAGCATTTT. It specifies CASTSGDTYSNQPQHF.

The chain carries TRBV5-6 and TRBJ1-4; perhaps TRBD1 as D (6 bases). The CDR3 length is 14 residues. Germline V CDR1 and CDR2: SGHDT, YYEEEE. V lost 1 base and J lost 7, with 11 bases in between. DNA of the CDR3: TGTGCCAGCAGCTTGAAGACAGGTATTGAAAAACTGTTTTTT. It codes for CASSLKTGIEKLFF.

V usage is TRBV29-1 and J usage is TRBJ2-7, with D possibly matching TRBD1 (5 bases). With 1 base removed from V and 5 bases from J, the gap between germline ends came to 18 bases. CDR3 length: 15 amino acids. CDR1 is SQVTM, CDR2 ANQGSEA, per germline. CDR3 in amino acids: CSVEGTSRGPNEQYF. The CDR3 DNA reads TGCAGCGTTGAAGGGACATCAAGGGGCCCCAACGAGCAGTACTTC.

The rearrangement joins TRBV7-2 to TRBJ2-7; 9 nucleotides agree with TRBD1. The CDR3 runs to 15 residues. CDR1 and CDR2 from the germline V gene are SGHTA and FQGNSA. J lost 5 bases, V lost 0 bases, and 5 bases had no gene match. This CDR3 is CASSLAGTGWNEQYF. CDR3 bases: TGTGCCAGCAGCTTAGCCGGGACAGGGTGGAACGAGCAGTACTTC.

The CDR3 loop reads CAWTTGGYGYTF. The CDR3, as DNA: TGTGCCTGGACGACAGGGGGCTATGGCTACACCTTC. The chain is built from TRBV30 and TRBJ1-2, with TRBD1 matching over 9 bases. Looked up from germline, CDR1 is GTSNPN and CDR2 is SVGIG (reference sequence). J gave up 4 bases and V 4 bases, and 1 base lay outside the gene matches. The CDR3 has 12 amino acids.

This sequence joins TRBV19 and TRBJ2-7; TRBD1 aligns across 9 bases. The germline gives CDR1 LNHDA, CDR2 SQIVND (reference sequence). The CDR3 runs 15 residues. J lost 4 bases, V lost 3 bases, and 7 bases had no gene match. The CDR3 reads CASSIAGQGLYEQYF. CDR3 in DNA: TGTGCCAGTAGTATTGCGGGACAGGGACTTTACGAGCAGTACTTC.

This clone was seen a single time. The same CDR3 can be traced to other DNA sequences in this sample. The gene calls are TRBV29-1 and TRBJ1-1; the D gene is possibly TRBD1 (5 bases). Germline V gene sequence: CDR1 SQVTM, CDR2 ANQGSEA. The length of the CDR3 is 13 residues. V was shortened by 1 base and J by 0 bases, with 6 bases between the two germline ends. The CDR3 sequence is CSVEGQMNTEAFF. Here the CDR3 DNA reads TGCAGCGTTGAAGGACAGATGAACACTGAAGCTTTCTTT. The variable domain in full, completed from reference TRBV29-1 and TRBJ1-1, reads SAVISQKPSRDICQRGTSLTIQCQVDSQVTMMFWYRQQPGQSLTLIATANQGSEATYESGFVIDKFPISRPNLTFSTLTVSNMSPEDSSIYLCSVEGQMNTEAFFGQGTRLTVV.

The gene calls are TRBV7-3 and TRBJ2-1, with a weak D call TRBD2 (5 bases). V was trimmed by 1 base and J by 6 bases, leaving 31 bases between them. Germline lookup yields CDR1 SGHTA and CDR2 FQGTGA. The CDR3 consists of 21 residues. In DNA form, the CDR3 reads TGTGCCAGCAGCTTAAGGTCACTAGTCCAATTTTCCAGTGGTACAAGCAATGAGCAGTTCTTC. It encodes CASSLRSLVQFSSGTSNEQFF.

The DNA for the CDR3 is TGTGCCAGCAGCTTAGTGGGGGGACAGGAGCAGTACTTC. Protein: CASSLVGGQEQYF. The V call is TRBV7-9, the J call TRBJ2-7; the D gene is possibly TRBD1 (7 bases). The CDR3 has 13 amino acids. Germline values: CDR1 SEHNR, CDR2 FQNEAQ (reference sequence). Trimming pared 1 base from V and 7 bases from J, leaving 11 bases between.

The CDR3 here is CASSRRQGTEAFF. The CDR3 DNA is TGTGCCAGTAGTCGACGACAGGGCACTGAAGCTTTCTTT. The J gene is TRBJ1-1, the V gene TRBV19, with 7 nucleotides matching TRBD1. Trimming removed 5 bases from V and 4 bases from J; junction bases left unmatched: 4. This CDR3 spans 13 amino acids. Germline V CDR1 and CDR2: LNHDA, SQIVND (reference sequence). The complete variable domain, with remaining parts taken from reference TRBV19 and TRBJ1-1, reads DGGITQSPKYLFRKEGQNVTLSCEQNLNHDAMYWYRQDPGQGLRLIYYSQIVNDFQKGDIAEGYSVSREKKESFPLTVTSAQKNPTAFYLCASSRRQGTEAFFGQGTRLTVV.

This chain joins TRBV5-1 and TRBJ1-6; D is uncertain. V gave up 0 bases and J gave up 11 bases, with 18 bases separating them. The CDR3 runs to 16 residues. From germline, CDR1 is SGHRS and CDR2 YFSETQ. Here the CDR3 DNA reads TGCGCCAGCAGCTTGGGCGATGGGAGCCCTCCGGCACCCCTCCACTTT. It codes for CASSLGDGSPPAPLHF.

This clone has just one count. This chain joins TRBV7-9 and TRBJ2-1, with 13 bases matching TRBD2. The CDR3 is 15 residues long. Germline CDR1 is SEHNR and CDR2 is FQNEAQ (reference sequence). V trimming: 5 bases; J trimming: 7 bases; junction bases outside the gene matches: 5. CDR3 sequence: CASSPGTSGTNEQFF. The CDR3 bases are TGTGCCAGCAGCCCCGGGACTAGCGGGACGAATGAGCAGTTCTTC.

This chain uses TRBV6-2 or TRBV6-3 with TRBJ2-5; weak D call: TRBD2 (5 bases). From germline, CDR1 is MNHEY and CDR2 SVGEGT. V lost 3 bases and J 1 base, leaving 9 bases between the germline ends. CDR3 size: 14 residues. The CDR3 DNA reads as TGTGCCAGCAGTTATCTGAGCGGCCAAGAGACCCAGTACTTC. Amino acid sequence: CASSYLSGQETQYF.

The chain's CDR3 is CATRGLTEAFF. CDR3 bases: TGTGCCACGAGGGGGTTGACTGAAGCTTTCTTT. The chain couples TRBV6-6 to TRBJ1-1; possible D gene TRBD1, 6 bases. CDR3 length equals 11 residues. The V end was cut by 10 bases, the J end by 5 bases, with 11 bases between. Per germline, CDR1 MNHNY and CDR2 SVGAGI (reference sequence).

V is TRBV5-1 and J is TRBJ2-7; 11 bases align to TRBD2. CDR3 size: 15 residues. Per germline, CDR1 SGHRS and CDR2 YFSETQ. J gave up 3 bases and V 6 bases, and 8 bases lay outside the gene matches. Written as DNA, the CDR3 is TGCGCCAGCAACTACTTCGGGACTAGCGGCTACGAGCAGTACTTC. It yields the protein CASNYFGTSGYEQYF.

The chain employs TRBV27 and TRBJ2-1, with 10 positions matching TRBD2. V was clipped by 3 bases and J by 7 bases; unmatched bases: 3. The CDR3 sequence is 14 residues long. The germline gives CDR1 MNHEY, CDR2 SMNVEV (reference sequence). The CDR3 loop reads CASSLSGRGNEQFF. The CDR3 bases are TGTGCCAGCAGTTTGAGCGGGAGGGGGAATGAGCAGTTCTTC.